This paragraph reports one TCR beta chain. What it binds is not known. CDR3 length: 13 amino acids. In germline, CDR1 is DFQATT, CDR2 SNEGSKA (reference sequence). Between the trimmed V and J ends, which lost 1 base and 1 base, there was a span of 7 bases. This entry comes from a study of blood T cells in healthy people across ages. Study observations and caveats: Fewer expanded clones and more diversity marked long-lived versus aged donors.

A second PCR of roughly 7 to 11 cycles used a sample-barcoded 5' primer and a J-beta primer mix. TCRdb itself ran the 5' RACE reads through MiXCR, one entry per CDR3 protein. The sample consists of about 1 million distinct CDR3 sequences, around 45% of them appearing once. The sample, approximately 10 milliliters of peripheral blood, was drawn from each donor. The authors extracted at least 6 micrograms of total RNA per sample. The V gene is TRBV20-1, the J gene TRBJ1-1; D is uncertain. The origin of this receptor is a woman aged 60-75 years in good health. The sequencing input was blood. CDR3 protein: CSARGWRNTEAFF. In nucleotides, the CDR3 is TGCAGTGCTAGAGGCTGGAGGAACACTGAAGCTTTCTTT.